The present TCR beta chain was sequenced within a study of human T cells and chemical hapten exposure. Study-level results: DPC sensitization left the count of TCRs above 1 in 1000 unchanged. Patch test score rose with PT1 expanded TCRs, significant at 8, 16, 32, not 4.

A single record per CDR3 protein comes from TCRdb applying MiXCR to the RACE reads. The repertoire includes some 49,000 distinct CDR3 sequences, 9.3% of them detected once, and roughly 4% sits in the top ten. The time point is: patch test 1, 2 weeks after DPC sensitization. Specified treatment: therapeutic diphenylcyclopropenone sensitization with weekly scalp DPC. This clonotype occurred many times. Its antigen is still unknown. The sample in question was whole blood, obtained in connection with sensitization to the hapten diphenylcyclopropenone (DPC). The sequence was collected from a woman aged 45-59 years with alopecia areata. Some clones in this sample may be carry-over from other donors' samples.

The CDR3, as DNA: TGTGCCAGCAGTTTACTTAGGGAAGGCCCCCTCCACTTT. The encoded protein is CASSLLREGPLHF. This rearrangement joins TRBV12-3 or TRBV12-4 to TRBJ1-6; D uncertain. There are 13 residues in the CDR3. V lost 2 bases and J lost 13, with 12 bases in between.